Following are 13 T cell receptor beta chains from one sample sequenced in a study of OX40 agonist ivuxolimab in advanced cancers. Measured with immunoSEQ multiplex PCR; TCRdb has only the in-frame clones, and not every one. This table holds around 80,000 clones, 89% found once. The material was CD4+ or CD8+ T cells sorted from blood, obtained in a trial of the OX40 agonist ivuxolimab. These receptors originate from an adult with an advanced solid tumor such as melanoma, head and neck, liver or kidney cancer.

The CDR3, as DNA: TGTGCCAGCAGCTCAGCGGGGGGGCCTAGCACCGGGGAGCTGTTTTTT. This encodes CASSSAGGPSTGELFF. This rearrangement joins TRBV7-2 to TRBJ2-2; 10 bases are shared with TRBD2. Germline-derived CDR1 and CDR2 are SGHTA and FQGNSA. This CDR3 spans 16 amino acids. J lost 4 bases, V lost 4 bases, and 6 bases had no gene match. Full variable domain (outside the CDR3, taken from reference TRBV7-2 and TRBJ2-2): GAGVSQSPSNKVTEKGKDVELRCDPISGHTALYWYRQSLGQGLEFLIYFQGNSAPDKSGLPSDRFSAERTGGSVSTLTIQRTQQEDSAVYLCASSSAGGPSTGELFFGEGSRLTVL.

This clone was seen a few times. The chain is built from TRBV28 and TRBJ1-2; TRBD1 matches at 7 bases. The V gene end was trimmed by 6 bases and the J gene end by 5 bases; junction bases not matched to a gene: 9. Looked up from germline, CDR1 is MDHEN and CDR2 is SYDVKM. The CDR3 spans 14 residues. CDR3 sequence (DNA): TGTGCCAGCAGATCCACAGGGGAGAGGTATGGCTACACCTTC. Translating it yields CASRSTGERYGYTF.

The rearrangement links TRBV7-9 to TRBJ2-7, with 7 bases matching TRBD2. Germline CDR1 is SEHNR and CDR2 is FQNEAQ (reference sequence). The CDR3 is 13 residues long. V dropped 3 bases and J dropped 7; count of bases not matched to a gene: 6. The CDR3 loop is CASSFPRGDEQYF. Written as DNA, the CDR3 is TGTGCCAGCAGCTTTCCCCGGGGGGATGAGCAGTACTTC.

The chain joins TRBV29-1 to TRBJ1-1, with TRBD1 as a possible D gene (5 bases). CDR1 SQVTM and CDR2 ANQGSEA come from the germline V gene. V was cut by 6 bases and J by 2 bases, with 16 bases left in between. This CDR3 has 14 amino acids. The CDR3 DNA reads TGCAGCGTGAACGGGGCTTCGGGTAACACTGAAGCTTTCTTT. Translation gives CSVNGASGNTEAFF.

The chain couples TRBV6-1 to TRBJ2-7; tentatively, D is TRBD1 or TRBD2 (8 bases each). This CDR3 has 15 amino acids. Germline V gene sequence: CDR1 MNHNS, CDR2 SASEGT. Trimming left V 2 bases short and J 7 bases short, with 18 bases between. CDR3: CASSELAGGGREQYF. In DNA form, the CDR3 reads TGTGCCAGCAGTGAACTTGCAGGGGGCGGGAGGGAGCAGTACTTC.

In this sample, this clone turned up once. V is TRBV27 and J is TRBJ2-1; weak D call: TRBD1 (5 bases). V was clipped by 3 bases and J by 7 bases, with 16 bases between them. The germline V gene encodes CDR1 MNHEY and CDR2 SMNVEV (reference sequence). The CDR3 consists of 15 residues. CDR3 DNA: TGTGCCAGCAGTTTTAATTCTAGAACAGGTAATGAGCAGTTCTTC. Amino acid sequence: CASSFNSRTGNEQFF.

The chain joins TRBV7-6 to TRBJ2-2; D is ambiguous. Germline CDR1 SGHVS, CDR2 FNYEAQ. V lost 1 base and J 4 bases, leaving 7 bases between the germline ends. The CDR3 has 14 amino acids. CDR3 protein: CASSLGAGTGELFF. The CDR3 region has the DNA TGTGCCAGCAGCTTAGGGGCAGGCACCGGGGAGCTGTTTTTT.

The rearrangement joins TRBV6-5 to TRBJ2-1; D gene uncertain. The CDR3 loop spans 15 amino acids. The germline V and J ends were trimmed by 4 bases and 0 bases, with 10 bases remaining between them. CDR1 is MNHEY and CDR2 is SVGAGI in the germline V gene. The CDR3 nucleotides read TGTGCCAGCAGTTTTTCTAGAGGCTCCTACAATGAGCAGTTCTTC. This encodes CASSFSRGSYNEQFF.

The chain couples TRBV30 to TRBJ1-3; tentative D call: TRBD1 (5 bases). V was shortened by 4 bases and J by 4 bases, with 14 bases between the two germline ends. Germline V gives CDR1 GTSNPN, CDR2 SVGIG (reference sequence). The CDR3 spans 14 residues. The CDR3 region has the DNA TGTGCCTGGACAGAAACTCGACAGGGAAACACCATATATTTT. Translating it yields CAWTETRQGNTIYF.

This chain connects TRBV7-9 to TRBJ1-5, with D possibly matching TRBD1 (5 bases). CDR1 is SEHNR and CDR2 is FQNEAQ in the germline V gene (reference sequence). V shed 5 bases and J shed 1 base, with 15 bases lying between them. CDR3 size: 16 residues. In DNA, the CDR3 is TGTGCCAGCAGCCCCTATGGGAGGGGAAGCAATCAGCCCCAGCATTTT. Its translation: CASSPYGRGSNQPQHF.

V usage is TRBV2 and J usage is TRBJ2-1; TRBD2 agrees at 8 bases. The junction had 17 bases not matched to a gene; V was cut back by 5 bases and J by 2 bases. Germline CDR1 reads SNHLY; CDR2 reads FYNNEI. The CDR3 has 19 residues. The CDR3 spells CASSQGTSSWTRTYNEQFF. CDR3 sequence (DNA): TGTGCCAGCAGTCAAGGGACTAGTAGTTGGACGAGAACCTACAATGAGCAGTTCTTC.

This chain links TRBV30 with TRBJ1-5; tentative D call: TRBD1 (6 bases). The CDR3 extends over 14 amino acids. V was shortened by 0 bases and J by 7 bases, with 13 bases between the two germline ends. The germline gives CDR1 GTSNPN, CDR2 SVGIG (reference sequence). CDR3 nucleotides: TGTGCCTGGAGTGTAGGGGGAGGGGACCAGCCCCAGCATTTT. Its protein is CAWSVGGGDQPQHF.

The rearrangement uses TRBV2 and TRBJ1-2, with 9 bases lining up with TRBD1. The V gene end was trimmed by 2 bases and the J gene end by 8 bases; junction bases not matched to a gene: 15. CDR3 size: 17 residues. Germline CDR1 SNHLY, CDR2 FYNNEI. CDR3 protein: CASSESLLQGAIWGYTF. Written as DNA, the CDR3 is TGTGCCAGCAGTGAATCCCTCCTACAGGGGGCAATTTGGGGCTACACCTTC. Variable domain in full (rest from reference TRBV2 and TRBJ1-2): EPEVTQTPSHQVTQMGQEVILRCVPISNHLYFYWYRQILGQKVEFLVSFYNNEISEKSEIFDDQFSVERPDGSNFTLKIRSTKLEDSAMYFCASSESLLQGAIWGYTFGSGTRLTVV.